This T cell receptor beta chain is drawn from a study of shared clonotypes between healthy human individuals. Study results and caveats: Rarefaction exposed incomplete sorted-subset sequencing despite large depth. Generation of non-shared clonotypes was less probable than generation of clonotypes shared by all four donors. Clonotype sharing among donors likely depends on sequencing depth.

Genomic DNA from each subset was divided evenly over several immunoSEQ plates. Some clones are missing from TCRdb's copy, which holds only in-frame ones; the method was immunoSEQ multiplex PCR. The sample holds 1.6 million or so clones, 96% seen once. Trimming pared 2 bases from V and 4 bases from J, leaving 8 bases between. The V gene's germline CDR1 is SNHLY and CDR2 FYNNEI. CDR3 length equals 13 residues. With regard to this clone: Its matching antigen is unknown. Additional DNA sequences in this sample encode the identical CDR3.

The sequenced sample consisted of naive CD4+ T cells sorted from blood. Subset described: CD45RA+ positively selected. The J gene is TRBJ1-2, the V gene TRBV2; D unclear. This TCR derives from a young man in good health. CDR3 amino acids: CASSEPRTYGYTF. CDR3 nucleotides: TGTGCCAGCAGTGAACCAAGAACCTATGGCTACACCTTC.